This TCR beta chain was captured by sequencing in a study of T cell responses to AZD1222 COVID-19 vaccine. Germline trimming cut 4 bases from V and 7 bases from J; bases unmatched to any gene: 0. The germline V gene has CDR1 SQVTM and CDR2 ANQGSEA. The CDR3 is 12 residues long. TCRdb keeps only in-frame clones here, not all; method: immunoSEQ multiplex PCR. In the table there are tens of thousands of clones, about 85% of which are singletons. The chain is built from TRBV29-1 and TRBJ1-6; 8 nucleotides align to TRBD1. The sequence was collected from an adult in good health. Specimen: peripheral blood, collected on day 0 of AZD1222 vaccination. The CDR3 nucleotides read TGCAGCGTTGGACAGGGGAATTCACCCCTCCACTTT. Translated: CSVGQGNSPLHF.